This record concerns one T cell receptor beta chain sequence. Its antigen is still unknown. Sequencing was performed with immunoSEQ multiplex PCR; in TCRdb, only in-frame clones are kept and a portion is missing. The sample contains approximately 130,000 clones, around nine tenths of which appear only once. This sample is part of a study of graft-versus-host responses after intestinal transplantation. Study-wide context: Recipients had transplants, and these were multivisceral, liver-intestinal, or isolated intestinal. Whole-study results and caveats: High graft-versus-host to host-versus-graft T cell clonal ratios marked allografts of patients with graft-donor macrochimerism. With peak circulating GvH clone levels came an association with early post-transplant HvG declines.

The CDR3 is made up of 13 amino acids. CDR1 and CDR2 from the germline V gene are MNHNS and SASEGT. V gave up 0 bases and J gave up 14 bases, with 16 bases separating them. The sequence derives from a human donor who received an intestinal transplant. The source was unstimulated CD4+ T cells sorted from spleen or lymph node cells, collected before intestinal transplant. The chain couples TRBV6-1 to TRBJ1-2; perhaps TRBD1 as D (6 bases). The CDR3 loop is CASSEADGLGTTF. DNA for the CDR3: TGTGCCAGCAGTGAAGCGGATGGGCTTGGGACAACCTTC.